These T cell receptor beta chains were read from a single sample in a study of blood T cell repertoires in COVID-19. The method was immunoSEQ multiplex PCR; TCRdb's version includes in-frame clones alone and lacks a portion of them. The sample carries 45,000 to 60,000 clones, 85% to 90% recorded once. The specimen was peripheral blood. The receptor source for this set is a human donor with active COVID-19. The donor label of this sample is uncertain. Each CDR3 is given with its conserved first and last residue. D genes are given only for firm matches. Rows may omit the clone size; those that give it use once, few, many or a size class.

>once|TRBV27|-|TRBJ2-3
CASSKGTQTDTQYF
TGTGCCAGCAGTAAAGGGACTCAAACAGATACGCAGTATTTT
>-|TRBV9|TRBD1|TRBJ2-1
CASSATGTGYNEQFF
TGTGCCAGCAGCGCCACCGGGACAGGCTACAATGAGCAGTTCTTC
>-|TRBV7-9|TRBD2|TRBJ2-1
CATRSRGGTSQFF
TGTGCCACCCGTTCGCGGGGGGGGACTAGTCAGTTCTTC
>-|TRBV19|-|TRBJ1-2
CASNGGPDGYTF
TGTGCCAGTAACGGGGGGCCCGATGGCTACACCTTC
>once|TRBV7-6|TRBD1|TRBJ1-3
CASSPRPGGFTGNTIYF
TGTGCCAGCAGCCCGCGCCCAGGGGGCTTTACTGGAAACACCATATATTTT
>-|TRBV18|TRBD1|TRBJ1-2
CASSPPDRGNYGYTF
TGTGCCAGCTCACCCCCGGACAGGGGTAACTATGGCTACACCTTC
>-|TRBV27|-|TRBJ1-2
CASSPHGGWWGVGGYTF
TGTGCCAGCAGCCCCCACGGGGGGTGGTGGGGTGTTGGAGGCTACACCTTC
>-|TRBV6-5|-|TRBJ1-2
CASSLLGDYGYTF
TGTGCCAGCAGTTTACTCGGAGACTATGGCTACACCTTC
>-|TRBV28|-|TRBJ1-5
CASSSAGDVGQPQHF
TGTGCCAGCAGTTCGGCAGGGGACGTAGGTCAGCCCCAGCATTTT
>-|TRBV6-5|-|TRBJ2-1
CASSPWRGLYNEQFF
TGTGCCAGCAGTCCCTGGCGGGGCCTTTACAATGAGCAGTTCTTC
>-|TRBV10-2|-|TRBJ1-5
CASSSYQGQPQHF
TGCGCCAGCAGCTCTTATCAGGGTCAGCCCCAGCATTTT
>few|TRBV5-5|-|TRBJ1-5
CASSLAYQGQPQHF
TGTGCCAGCAGCTTGGCCTATCAGGGCCAGCCCCAGCATTTT
>-|TRBV5-1|TRBD2|TRBJ2-2
CASSVTGLAGGELFF
TGCGCCAGCAGCGTGACGGGCCTAGCGGGCGGGGAGCTGTTTTTT
>-|TRBV7-2|TRBD2|TRBJ2-3
CASSLTRLAGSASTDTQYF
TGTGCCAGCAGCTTAACGAGGCTAGCGGGTTCTGCTAGCACAGATACGCAGTATTTT
>-|TRBV3-1/TRBV3-2|TRBD1|TRBJ2-7
CASSQTGVGEQYF
TGTGCCAGCAGCCAAACAGGGGTTGGCGAGCAGTACTTC
>-|TRBV14|TRBD2|TRBJ2-5
CASSQVLGTRVPQYF
TGTGCCAGCAGCCAAGTCCTCGGGACTAGAGTTCCCCAGTACTTC
>-|TRBV30|TRBD1|TRBJ1-2
CAWSRDRGEYGYTF
TGTGCCTGGTCCCGGGACAGGGGGGAATATGGCTACACCTTC
>-|TRBV6-5|TRBD1|TRBJ2-2
CASSYSTGAGTGELFF
TGTGCCAGCAGTTACTCTACAGGGGCGGGCACCGGGGAGCTGTTTTTT
>-|TRBV27|-|TRBJ1-3
CASSPAGLFSSGNTIYF
TGTGCCAGCAGCCCGGCGGGTCTCTTCTCCTCTGGAAACACCATATATTTT